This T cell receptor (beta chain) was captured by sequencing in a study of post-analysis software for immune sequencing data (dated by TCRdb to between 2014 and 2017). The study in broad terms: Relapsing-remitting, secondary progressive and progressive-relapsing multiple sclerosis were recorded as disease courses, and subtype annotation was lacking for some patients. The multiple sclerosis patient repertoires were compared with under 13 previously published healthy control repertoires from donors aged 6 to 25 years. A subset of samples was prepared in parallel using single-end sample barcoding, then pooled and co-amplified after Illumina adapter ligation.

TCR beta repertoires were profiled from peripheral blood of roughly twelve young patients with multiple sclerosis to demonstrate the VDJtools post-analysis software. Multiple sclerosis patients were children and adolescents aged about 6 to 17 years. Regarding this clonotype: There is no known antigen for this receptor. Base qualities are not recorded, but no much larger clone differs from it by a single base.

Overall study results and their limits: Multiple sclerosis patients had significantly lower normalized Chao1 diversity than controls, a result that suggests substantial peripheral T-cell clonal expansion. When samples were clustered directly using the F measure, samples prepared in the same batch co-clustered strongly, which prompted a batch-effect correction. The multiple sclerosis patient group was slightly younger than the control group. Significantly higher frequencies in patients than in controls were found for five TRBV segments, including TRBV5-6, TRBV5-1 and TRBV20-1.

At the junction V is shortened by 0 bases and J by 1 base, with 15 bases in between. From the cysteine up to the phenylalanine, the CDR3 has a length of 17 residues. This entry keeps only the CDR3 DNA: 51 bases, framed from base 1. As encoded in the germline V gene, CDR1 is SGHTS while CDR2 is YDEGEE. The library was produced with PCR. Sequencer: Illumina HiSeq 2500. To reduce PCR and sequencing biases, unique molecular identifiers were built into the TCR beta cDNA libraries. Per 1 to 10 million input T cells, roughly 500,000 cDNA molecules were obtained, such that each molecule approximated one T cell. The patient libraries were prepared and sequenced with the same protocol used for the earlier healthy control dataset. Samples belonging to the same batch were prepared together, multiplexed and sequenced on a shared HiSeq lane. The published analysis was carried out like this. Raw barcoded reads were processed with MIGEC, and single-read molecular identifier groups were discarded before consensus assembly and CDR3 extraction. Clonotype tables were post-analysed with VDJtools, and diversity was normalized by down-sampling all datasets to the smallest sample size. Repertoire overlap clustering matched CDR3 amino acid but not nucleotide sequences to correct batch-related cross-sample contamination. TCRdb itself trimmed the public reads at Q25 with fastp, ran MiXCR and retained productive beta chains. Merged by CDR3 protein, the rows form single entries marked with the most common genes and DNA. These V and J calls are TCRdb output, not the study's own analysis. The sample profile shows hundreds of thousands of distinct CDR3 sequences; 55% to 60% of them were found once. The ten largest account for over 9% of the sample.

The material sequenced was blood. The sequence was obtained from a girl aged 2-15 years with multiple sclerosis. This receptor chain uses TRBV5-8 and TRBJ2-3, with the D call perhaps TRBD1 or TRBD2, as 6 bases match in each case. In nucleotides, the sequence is TGTGCCAGCAGCTTGGCCTCGGGGGCGGTTGGCACAGATACGCAGTATTTT. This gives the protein CASSLASGAVGTDTQYF.